These T cell receptor beta chains were read from a single sample in a study of T cell repertoires in cytomegalovirus infection. No antigen has been identified for these receptors. TCRdb re-called the reads with MiXCR, one entry per CDR3 protein. The sample lists 800,000 to 950,000 distinct CDR3 sequences, approximately 32% seen once, with 9.5% to 15% in the top ten. Sequenced here: cultured CD8+ T cells from PBMCs, sampled from culture after CMV antigen stimulation. Source of these receptors: a human donor in good health (CMV status not recorded). Some clones in this sample may be carry-over from other donors' samples. Both conserved end residues are part of each CDR3. D genes are given only for firm matches. Clone size, where shown, is once, few, many, or a class for clones that have expanded.

size: few; J: TRBJ2-3; D: TRBD2; V: TRBV4-1; CDR3: CASSPRVSGAPSTDTQYF; DNA: TGCGCCAGCAGCCCCCGGGTTAGCGGGGCGCCTAGCACAGATACGCAGTATTTT
size: few; J: TRBJ1-5; D: .; V: TRBV6-2/TRBV6-3; CDR3: CASSQPIKRAQSQHF; DNA: TGTGCCAGCAGTCAACCGATAAAACGGGCTCAGTCCCAGCATTTT
size: .; J: TRBJ2-1; D: TRBD1; V: TRBV27; CDR3: CASSPWTGLSYNEQFF; DNA: TGTGCCAGCAGTCCTTGGACAGGCCTATCCTACAATGAGCAGTTCTTC
size: .; J: TRBJ1-1; D: .; V: TRBV6-6; CDR3: CASSYLIPGQVNTEAFF; DNA: TGTGCCAGCAGTTACTTAATTCCGGGACAAGTGAACACTGAAGCTTTCTTT
size: few; J: TRBJ1-4; D: .; V: TRBV4-3; CDR3: CASSHGGYSPPTNEKLFF; DNA: TGCGCCAGCAGCCACGGGGGTTACTCCCCACCAACTAATGAAAAACTGTTTTTT
size: .; J: TRBJ2-5; D: .; V: TRBV11-2; CDR3: CASRDGGLLQGTQYF; DNA: TGTGCCAGCCGGGACGGGGGACTGCTCCAAGGGACCCAGTACTTC
size: few; J: TRBJ2-1; D: TRBD2; V: TRBV6-2/TRBV6-3; CDR3: CASSPWRGGDYNEQFF; DNA: TGTGCCAGCAGTCCTTGGCGGGGGGGCGACTACAATGAGCAGTTCTTC
size: .; J: TRBJ2-5; D: .; V: TRBV9; CDR3: CASSVVGDGWTQETQYF; DNA: TGTGCCAGCAGCGTAGTGGGGGACGGGTGGACCCAAGAGACCCAGTACTTC
size: .; J: TRBJ1-2; D: .; V: TRBV25-1; CDR3: CASSDPSGDFNYGYTF; DNA: TGTGCCAGCAGTGATCCTTCAGGGGATTTTAACTATGGCTACACCTTC
size: .; J: TRBJ2-1; D: .; V: TRBV7-6; CDR3: CASSLGAGSGDEQFF; DNA: TGTGCCAGCAGCTTAGGGGCAGGGTCGGGGGATGAGCAGTTCTTC
size: few; J: TRBJ1-5; D: TRBD1; V: TRBV19; CDR3: CASSMTGDYQPQHF; DNA: TGTGCCAGTAGTATGACAGGGGATTATCAGCCCCAGCATTTT
size: .; J: TRBJ1-1; D: .; V: TRBV24-1; CDR3: CATSDVGTEAFF; DNA: TGTGCCACCAGTGATGTAGGAACTGAAGCTTTCTTT
size: .; J: TRBJ1-1; D: .; V: TRBV6-5; CDR3: CASSYSPVDTEAFF; DNA: TGTGCCAGCAGTTACTCTCCGGTGGACACTGAAGCTTTCTTT
size: .; J: TRBJ1-2; D: TRBD1; V: TRBV7-6; CDR3: CVITQGAAYGYTF; DNA: TGTGTCATAACTCAGGGGGCTGCTTATGGCTACACCTTC
size: .; J: TRBJ2-1; D: TRBD1; V: TRBV24-1; CDR3: CATSFEGADEQFF; DNA: TGTGCCACCAGTTTTGAGGGGGCCGATGAGCAGTTCTTC
size: .; J: TRBJ2-5; D: .; V: TRBV19; CDR3: CASSMLGWETQYF; DNA: TGTGCCAGTAGTATGCTTGGTTGGGAGACCCAGTACTTC
size: few; J: TRBJ1-1; D: TRBD1; V: TRBV7-8; CDR3: CASSPPGTVKNTEAFF; DNA: TGTGCCAGCAGCCCCCCTGGGACAGTAAAGAACACTGAAGCTTTCTTT
size: .; J: TRBJ2-3; D: .; V: TRBV25-1; CDR3: CASSEGNRASTDTQYF; DNA: TGTGCCAGCAGTGAGGGGAACAGGGCGAGCACAGATACGCAGTATTTT
size: once; J: TRBJ1-5; D: .; V: TRBV12-3/TRBV12-4; CDR3: CASSMGLYQPQDF; DNA: TGTGCCAGCAGTATGGGACTTTATCAGCCCCAGGATTTT
size: .; J: TRBJ1-1; D: .; V: TRBV7-9; CDR3: CASSRGGQPTEAFF; DNA: TGTGCCAGCAGCCGGGGGGGGCAGCCAACTGAAGCTTTCTTT
size: few; J: TRBJ1-1; D: .; V: TRBV7-6; CDR3: CASSLGAREYAFF; DNA: TGTGCCAGCAGCTTAGGTGCCAGGGAGTACGCTTTCTTT
size: .; J: TRBJ2-2; D: TRBD1; V: TRBV6-2/TRBV6-3; CDR3: CASTGTGDVTGELFF; DNA: TGTGCCAGCACCGGGACAGGGGATGTAACCGGGGAGCTGTTTTTT
size: few; J: TRBJ1-1; D: .; V: TRBV5-8; CDR3: CASSRDDYTEAFF; DNA: TGTGCCAGCTCTAGGGACGATTATACTGAAGCTTTCTTT
size: .; J: TRBJ1-2; D: .; V: TRBV6-2/TRBV6-3; CDR3: CASSYPGRIYGYTF; DNA: TGTGCCAGCAGTTACCCGGGACGGATCTATGGCTACACCTTC
size: many; J: TRBJ2-3; D: TRBD2; V: TRBV12-3/TRBV12-4; CDR3: CASSPIAGGPRDTQYF; DNA: TGTGCCAGCAGTCCTATAGCGGGGGGGCCCAGAGATACGCAGTATTTT
size: few; J: TRBJ2-3; D: .; V: TRBV12-3/TRBV12-4; CDR3: CASSSPRESSTDTQYF; DNA: TGTGCCAGCAGTTCCCCCCGGGAAAGTAGCACAGATACGCAGTATTTT
size: few; J: TRBJ2-3; D: .; V: TRBV27; CDR3: CASSLRSRPTDTQYF; DNA: TGTGCCAGCAGTTTGCGGTCCCGGCCGACAGATACGCAGTATTTT
size: .; J: TRBJ2-3; D: .; V: TRBV6-6; CDR3: CAGSGTPGREVDTQYF; DNA: TGTGCCGGATCCGGGACACCGGGAAGAGAGGTAGATACGCAGTATTTT
size: .; J: TRBJ1-2; D: .; V: TRBV6-8; CDR3: CASSKEELYGYTF; DNA: TGTGCCAGCAGCAAAGAGGAACTTTATGGCTACACCTTC
size: .; J: TRBJ1-4; D: .; V: TRBV19; CDR3: CASSAGAELIYEKLFF; DNA: TGTGCCAGTAGTGCCGGCGCGGAACTCATCTATGAAAAACTGTTTTTT
size: few; J: TRBJ1-5; D: .; V: TRBV6-5; CDR3: CASSDSGYQPQHF; DNA: TGTGCCAGCTCGGACAGCGGCTATCAGCCCCAGCATTTT
size: few; J: TRBJ2-5; D: .; V: TRBV27; CDR3: CASSLFPVSAETQYF; DNA: TGTGCCAGCAGTTTATTCCCAGTTTCTGCTGAGACCCAGTACTTC
size: .; J: TRBJ1-4; D: TRBD1; V: TRBV2; CDR3: CASSSGQGASVTNEKLFF; DNA: TGTGCCAGCAGTTCGGGACAGGGGGCATCGGTTACTAATGAAAAACTGTTTTTT
size: once; J: TRBJ1-1; D: .; V: TRBV27; CDR3: CATTPGQGGTEAFF; DNA: TGTGCCACCACCCCGGGGCAGGGAGGCACTGAAGCTTTCTTT
size: .; J: TRBJ2-1; D: .; V: TRBV28; CDR3: CASRFLISSYNEQFF; DNA: TGTGCCAGCAGGTTTCTGATAAGCTCCTACAATGAGCAGTTCTTC
size: .; J: TRBJ2-2; D: .; V: TRBV6-5; CDR3: CASSYFGGAGELFF; DNA: TGTGCCAGCAGTTACTTTGGGGGCGCGGGGGAGCTGTTTTTT
size: .; J: TRBJ2-5; D: .; V: TRBV12-3/TRBV12-4; CDR3: CASQRESQETQYF; DNA: TGTGCCAGCCAACGGGAAAGCCAAGAGACCCAGTACTTC
size: .; J: TRBJ1-6; D: .; V: TRBV4-2; CDR3: CAGSQDPAETTEYSPLHF; DNA: TGTGCCGGCAGCCAAGATCCCGCCGAAACCACGGAGTATTCACCCCTCCACTTT
size: .; J: TRBJ2-5; D: TRBD2; V: TRBV20-1; CDR3: CSARDRGGGALETQYF; DNA: TGCAGTGCTAGAGATCGGGGCGGGGGGGCTTTGGAGACCCAGTACTTC
size: .; J: TRBJ2-1; D: .; V: TRBV4-2; CDR3: CASSPEGQGFYNEQFF; DNA: TGTGCCAGCAGTCCGGAAGGGCAGGGATTCTACAATGAGCAGTTCTTC
size: few; J: TRBJ2-6; D: .; V: TRBV5-6; CDR3: CASSLATAGANVLTF; DNA: TGTGCCAGCAGCTTGGCCACAGCTGGGGCCAACGTCCTGACTTTC
size: few; J: TRBJ2-1; D: TRBD2; V: TRBV19; CDR3: CASTTGLGNEQFF; DNA: TGTGCCAGTACCACGGGACTAGGAAATGAGCAGTTCTTC
size: few; J: TRBJ2-7; D: .; V: TRBV15; CDR3: CATSGAQGYEQYF; DNA: TGTGCCACCAGCGGGGCACAAGGGTACGAGCAGTACTTC
size: .; J: TRBJ2-3; D: .; V: TRBV7-2; CDR3: CASSLMRTADTQYF; DNA: TGTGCCAGCAGCTTAATGAGGACGGCAGATACGCAGTATTTT
size: few; J: TRBJ1-1; D: .; V: TRBV7-9; CDR3: CAPSGRPEAFF; DNA: TGTGCCCCCAGCGGAAGGCCTGAAGCTTTCTTT
size: many; J: TRBJ2-5; D: .; V: TRBV28; CDR3: CASSPDLGETQYF; DNA: TGTGCCAGCAGTCCAGACTTGGGAGAGACCCAGTACTTC
size: .; J: TRBJ1-1; D: TRBD1; V: TRBV19; CDR3: CASSIGGGQSLNTEAFF; DNA: TGTGCCAGTAGTATTGGGGGGGGACAGAGCTTGAACACTGAAGCTTTCTTT
size: .; J: TRBJ2-5; D: TRBD2; V: TRBV14; CDR3: CASSLQRGLETQYF; DNA: TGTGCCAGCAGCCTTCAGCGGGGGTTGGAGACCCAGTACTTC